This T cell receptor beta chain comes out of a study of T cell responses to AZD1222 COVID-19 vaccine. General study points: Rises in breadth and depth of Spike-specific TCRs came after two AZD1222 doses. Donor demographics were predominantly white British with a female majority; clonal diversity may be underestimated.

Trimming took 2 bases from V and 6 from J; bases not matched to a gene: 5. The CDR3 loop spans 14 amino acids. Germline assignment: CDR1 SGHRS and CDR2 YFSETQ. Details on this clone: Its antigen is as yet unknown.

TCRdb's table, derived via immunoSEQ multiplex PCR, lists solely in-frame clones and lacks some. The sample carries over 110,000 clones, 85% to 95% recorded once. The sequenced sample was peripheral blood, obtained after recovery from COVID-19. The chain uses TRBV5-1 and TRBJ1-2; 9 positions match TRBD1. This receptor was obtained from an adult who had recovered from COVID-19. The CDR3 reads CASSFGQGLDGYTF. The CDR3 DNA reads as TGCGCCAGCAGCTTCGGACAGGGGTTGGATGGCTACACCTTC.